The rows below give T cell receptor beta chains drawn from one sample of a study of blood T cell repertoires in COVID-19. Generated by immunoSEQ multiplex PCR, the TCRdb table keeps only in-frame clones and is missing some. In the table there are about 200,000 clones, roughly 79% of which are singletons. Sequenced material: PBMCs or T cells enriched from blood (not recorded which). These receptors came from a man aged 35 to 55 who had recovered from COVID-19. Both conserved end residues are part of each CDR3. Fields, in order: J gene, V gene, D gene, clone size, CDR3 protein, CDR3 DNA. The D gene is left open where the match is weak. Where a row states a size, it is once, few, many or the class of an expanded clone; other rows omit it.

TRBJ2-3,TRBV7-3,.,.,CASSPGGADTQYF,TGTGCCAGCAGCCCGGGGGGCGCAGATACGCAGTATTTT
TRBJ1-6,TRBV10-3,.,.,CAIQPTGDNSPLHF,TGTGCCATCCAGCCGACAGGAGATAATTCACCCCTCCACTTT
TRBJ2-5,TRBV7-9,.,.,CASSLLAVIYQETQYF,TGTGCCAGCAGCTTACTGGCGGTTATCTACCAAGAGACCCAGTACTTC
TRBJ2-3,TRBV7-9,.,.,CASSPMGADTQYF,TGTGCCAGCAGCCCGATGGGAGCAGATACGCAGTATTTT
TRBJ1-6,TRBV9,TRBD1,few,CASSVGDRLYNSPLHF,TGTGCCAGCAGCGTAGGGGACAGGTTGTATAATTCACCCCTCCACTTT
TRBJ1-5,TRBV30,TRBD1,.,CAWSVYTGADQPQHF,TGTGCCTGGAGTGTATATACAGGGGCCGATCAGCCCCAGCATTTT
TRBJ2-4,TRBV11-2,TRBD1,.,CASSARTGFGQNIQYF,TGTGCCAGCAGCGCTCGGACAGGGTTTGGCCAAAACATTCAGTACTTC
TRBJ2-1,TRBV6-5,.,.,CASSYSAGGGRIEQFF,TGTGCCAGCAGTTACTCGGCTGGGGGCGGTCGGATTGAGCAGTTCTTC
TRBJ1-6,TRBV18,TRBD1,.,CASSTDRGYSPLHF,TGTGCCAGCTCGACGGACAGGGGTTATTCACCCCTCCACTTT
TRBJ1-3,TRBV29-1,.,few,CSAYPEGGNTIYF,TGCAGCGCCTACCCGGAGGGTGGAAACACCATATATTTT
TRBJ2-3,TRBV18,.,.,CASTTIATDTQYF,TGTGCCAGCACCACTATAGCAACAGATACGCAGTATTTT
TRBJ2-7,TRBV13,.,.,CASSNSREGGYEQYF,TGTGCCAGCAGCAATAGCAGGGAGGGGGGCTACGAGCAGTACTTC
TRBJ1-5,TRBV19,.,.,CASSIGRGSNQPQHF,TGTGCCAGTAGTATCGGCAGGGGAAGCAATCAGCCCCAGCATTTT
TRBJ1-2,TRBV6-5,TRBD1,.,CASSPTTGATGYTF,TGTGCCAGCAGTCCTACTACAGGGGCTACAGGCTACACCTTC
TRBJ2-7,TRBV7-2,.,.,CASSLVRSGVFHEQYF,TGTGCCAGCAGCTTAGTTAGGTCAGGGGTCTTCCACGAGCAGTACTTC
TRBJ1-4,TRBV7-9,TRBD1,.,CASSKGTGGFNEKLFF,TGTGCCAGCAGCAAAGGGACAGGGGGGTTTAATGAAAAACTGTTTTTT
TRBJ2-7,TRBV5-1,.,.,CASSLASQGPEQYF,TGCGCCAGCAGCTTGGCCAGTCAGGGGCCCGAGCAGTACTTC
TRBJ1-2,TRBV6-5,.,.,CASSDSTDEYGYTF,TGTGCCAGCAGCGACTCGACAGACGAATATGGCTACACCTTC
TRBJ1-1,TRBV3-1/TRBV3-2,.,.,CASSQVGGTEAFF,TGTGCCAGCAGCCAAGTGGGGGGGACTGAAGCTTTCTTT
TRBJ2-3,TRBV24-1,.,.,CATASTDTQYF,TGTGCCACAGCTAGCACAGATACGCAGTATTTT
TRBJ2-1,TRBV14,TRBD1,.,CASSPGQGYNEQFF,TGTGCCAGCAGCCCAGGACAGGGCTACAATGAGCAGTTCTTC
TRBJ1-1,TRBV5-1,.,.,CASSASGGTEAFF,TGCGCCAGCAGCGCGTCGGGGGGCACTGAAGCTTTCTTT
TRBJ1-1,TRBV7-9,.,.,CASSSGGVTEAFF,TGTGCCAGCAGCTCCGGAGGGGTAACTGAAGCTTTCTTT
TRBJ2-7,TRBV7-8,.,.,CASSLYYEQYF,TGTGCCAGCAGCTTATACTACGAGCAGTACTTC
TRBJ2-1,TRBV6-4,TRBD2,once,CASSGEAGAIYNEQFF,TGTGCCAGCAGTGGGGAAGCGGGGGCGATCTACAATGAGCAGTTCTTC
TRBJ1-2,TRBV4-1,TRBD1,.,CASSQEVNRGFDGYTF,TGCGCCAGCAGCCAAGAAGTGAACAGGGGTTTTGATGGCTACACCTTC
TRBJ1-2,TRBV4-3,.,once,CASSSRFDYGYTF,TGCGCCAGCAGCTCCCGTTTTGACTATGGCTACACCTTC
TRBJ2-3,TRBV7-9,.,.,CASRGRGRGLPDTQYF,TGTGCCAGCAGAGGGCGGGGTAGGGGTTTACCAGATACGCAGTATTTT